The 13 T cell receptor beta chains listed next were all sequenced from one sample in a study of blood T cell repertoires in COVID-19. TCRdb keeps only in-frame clones here, not all; method: immunoSEQ multiplex PCR. Among around 240,000 clones listed, approximately 82% were seen once. The specimen was peripheral blood. The receptors were gathered from a woman older than 75 with acute or convalescent COVID-19.

The chain carries TRBV19 and TRBJ1-2; D remains ambiguous. There are 14 residues in the CDR3. Trimming stripped 4 bases from V and 1 base from J, with 10 bases between. From germline, CDR1 is LNHDA and CDR2 SQIVND (reference sequence). The CDR3 loop reads CASSTARVNYGYTF. The CDR3 nucleotides read TGTGCCAGTAGTACGGCGAGGGTTAACTATGGCTACACCTTC.

The chain combines TRBV7-8 with TRBJ1-5; 9 nucleotides match TRBD1. Germline assignment: CDR1 SGHVS and CDR2 FQNEAQ. The trim removed 4 bases at V and 2 bases at J, leaving 6 bases unmatched. CDR3 length: 16 residues. The CDR3 DNA is TGTGCCAGCAGCTCCGACAGGGGGTTGGGCAATCAGCCCCAGCATTTT. Translating gives CASSSDRGLGNQPQHF.

The chain combines TRBV19 with TRBJ2-3, with 7 positions matching TRBD2. This CDR3 comprises 13 residues. Germline V gives CDR1 LNHDA, CDR2 SQIVND (reference sequence). V lost 7 bases, J lost 1 base, and 2 bases stayed unmatched. The CDR3 loop reads CASKTSGTDTQYF. The CDR3 region has the DNA TGTGCCAGTAAAACTAGCGGCACAGATACGCAGTATTTT.

The chain uses TRBV7-9 and TRBJ1-3; D may be TRBD1 (5 bases). V lost 1 base and J 8 bases, leaving 12 bases between the germline ends. The CDR3 runs to 14 residues. The germline CDR1 and CDR2 sequences are SEHNR and FQNEAQ (reference sequence). As DNA, the CDR3 is TGTGCCAGCAGCTTAGGGGGGGTTCGCGACACCATATATTTT. Its translation: CASSLGGVRDTIYF.

The chain recombines TRBV19 with TRBJ1-5; no definite D call. Trimming pared 3 bases from V and 4 bases from J, leaving 7 bases between. Looked up from germline, CDR1 is LNHDA and CDR2 is SQIVND (reference sequence). There are 13 residues in the CDR3. The CDR3: CASSISGNQPQHF. Here the CDR3 DNA reads TGTGCCAGTAGTATCTCGGGGAATCAGCCCCAGCATTTT.

This rearrangement joins TRBV15 to TRBJ1-4; no reliable D call. Germline values: CDR1 LNHNV, CDR2 YYDKDF (reference sequence). The V end lost 1 base, the J end lost 7 bases, and 13 bases lay between the germline ends. CDR3 length: 15 amino acids. The CDR3 loop reads CATSRVGSRSEKLFF. For the CDR3, the DNA is TGTGCCACCAGCAGAGTTGGCAGTCGCTCTGAAAAACTGTTTTTT.

The CDR3 loop is CASSSQGQASYEQYF. The DNA for the CDR3 is TGTGCCAGCAGCTCACAGGGACAGGCGTCCTACGAGCAGTACTTC. This rearrangement joins TRBV7-2 to TRBJ2-7; TRBD1 aligns across 8 bases. Trimming cost V 4 bases and J 1 base; bases outside gene matches: 6. This CDR3 spans 15 amino acids. CDR1 is SGHTA and CDR2 is FQGNSA in the germline V gene. The whole variable domain, remainder taken from reference TRBV7-2 and TRBJ2-7, is GAGVSQSPSNKVTEKGKDVELRCDPISGHTALYWYRQSLGQGLEFLIYFQGNSAPDKSGLPSDRFSAERTGGSVSTLTIQRTQQEDSAVYLCASSSQGQASYEQYFGPGTRLTVT.

The chain joins TRBV19 to TRBJ2-7, with 7 bases that match TRBD1. The length of the CDR3 is 15 residues. Germline-derived CDR1 and CDR2 are LNHDA and SQIVND (reference sequence). V gave up 4 bases and J gave up 3 bases; unmatched junction bases: 9. CDR3 in amino acids: CASSKPGQSIYEQYF. DNA for the CDR3: TGTGCCAGTAGTAAACCGGGACAGTCAATCTACGAGCAGTACTTC.

J is TRBJ1-1 and V is TRBV6-6; D is unclear. V was shortened by 8 bases and J by 6 bases, with 10 bases between the two germline ends. The CDR3 length is 11 residues. The germline V gene encodes CDR1 MNHNY and CDR2 SVGAGI (reference sequence). The CDR3: CASGRESEAFF. In DNA form, the CDR3 reads TGTGCCAGCGGGAGGGAGTCTGAAGCTTTCTTT.

V and J are TRBV6-5 and TRBJ2-7; 9 bases are a match to TRBD1. Germline CDR1 reads MNHEY; CDR2 reads SVGAGI. This CDR3 region has 15 residues. V gave up 6 bases and J gave up 6 bases; unmatched junction bases: 12. In DNA form, the CDR3 reads TGTGCCAGCAGGCGACCGGGACAGGGCTATTCCGAGCAGTACTTC. Its protein product is CASRRPGQGYSEQYF.

The genes are TRBV6-5 and TRBJ2-2; TRBD1 matches 7 bases. Germline CDR1 and CDR2: MNHEY and SVGAGI. This CDR3 has 15 amino acids. The V and J ends lost 8 bases and 7 bases, in that order; junction bases with no gene match: 13. The CDR3 sequence is CASAGGHLGSGELFF. The CDR3 nucleotides are TGTGCCAGCGCAGGGGGACATCTTGGTAGCGGGGAGCTGTTTTTT.

This chain links TRBV18 with TRBJ2-3; 11 bases are shared with TRBD2. CDR3 size: 18 residues. Germline V gene data show CDR1 as KGHSH and CDR2 as LQKENI. Losses at the gene ends were 1 base for V and 0 bases for J; bases not matched to a gene: 6. The CDR3 nucleotides are TGTGCCAGCTCACCACTGGGGACTAGCGGAACTAGCACAGATACGCAGTATTTT. Protein sequence: CASSPLGTSGTSTDTQYF.

The gene calls are TRBV2 and TRBJ2-3; TRBD2 aligns across 9 bases. CDR1 and CDR2 from the germline V gene are SNHLY and FYNNEI. The CDR3 spans 17 residues. The V segment lost 7 bases and the J segment 6 bases; nucleotides outside the gene matches: 17. The chain's CDR3 is CASTINGGGARGDTQYF. Written as DNA, the CDR3 is TGTGCCAGCACTATTAACGGCGGGGGGGCACGAGGGGATACGCAGTATTTT.